The 11 T cell receptor beta chains below were found in one sample sequenced in a study of T cell responses to AZD1222 COVID-19 vaccine. Using immunoSEQ multiplex PCR, the repertoire was profiled, and TCRdb retains in-frame clones only, with some absent. The sample shows about 200,000 clones, about 91% of them seen only once. The specimen was peripheral blood, collected on day 0 of AZD1222 vaccination. These receptors all stem from an adult in good health.

The chain couples TRBV7-3 to TRBJ2-2, with 9 bases fitting TRBD1. This CDR3 contains 17 residues. V shed 5 bases and J 1 base; nucleotides not matched to a gene: 8. The germline V gene encodes CDR1 SGHTA and CDR2 FQGTGA. The CDR3 loop is CASSLTTGGWNTGELFF. For the CDR3, the DNA is TGTGCCAGCAGCCTCACCACAGGGGGCTGGAACACCGGGGAGCTGTTTTTT.

The V call is TRBV6-5, the J call TRBJ1-5; unclear D gene. Trimming took off 5 bases at V and 2 bases at J, with 4 bases between the two ends. The CDR3 runs to 12 residues. Germline loops: CDR1 MNHEY, CDR2 SVGAGI. CDR3 DNA sequence: TGTGCCAGCAGTAGCGGCAATCAGCCCCAGCATTTT. Translating gives CASSSGNQPQHF.

V and J are TRBV28 and TRBJ1-1; D gene unclear. CDR1 and CDR2 from the germline V gene are MDHEN and SYDVKM. The germline V and J ends were trimmed by 3 bases and 0 bases, with 11 bases remaining between them. The CDR3 runs 15 residues. The CDR3 loop reads CASSFKSQLNTEAFF. CDR3 in DNA: TGTGCCAGCAGTTTTAAATCACAGTTGAACACTGAAGCTTTCTTT. Full variable domain (remainder filled in from reference TRBV28 and TRBJ1-1): DVKVTQSSRYLVKRTGEKVFLECVQDMDHENMFWYRQDPGLGLRLIYFSYDVKMKEKGDIPEGYSVSREKKERFSLILESASTNQTSMYLCASSFKSQLNTEAFFGQGTRLTVV.

The genes are TRBV10-2 and TRBJ2-5; D remains unclear. In germline, CDR1 is WSHSY, CDR2 SAAADI. V lost 4 bases, J lost 2 bases, and 2 bases lay in between. The CDR3 consists of 11 residues. The CDR3 DNA follows: TGCGCCAGCAGTGTACAAGAGACCCAGTACTTC. Protein sequence: CASSVQETQYF.

The V call is TRBV6-5, the J call TRBJ1-1; D remains ambiguous. The V end lost 6 bases, the J end lost 2 bases, and 16 bases lay between the germline ends. This CDR3 spans 15 amino acids. In germline, CDR1 is MNHEY, CDR2 SVGAGI. In DNA, the CDR3 is TGTGCCAGCAGGGACCGGGAAGTACATAACACTGAAGCTTTCTTT. Protein: CASRDREVHNTEAFF.

This clone was counted between two and nine times. The genes are TRBV19 and TRBJ1-2; D ambiguous. Germline lookup yields CDR1 LNHDA and CDR2 SQIVND (reference sequence). This CDR3 has 13 residues. Trimming removed 4 bases at V and 2 bases at J, with 8 bases between. The CDR3 sequence is CASSTELNYGYTF. The CDR3 coding sequence is TGTGCCAGTAGTACAGAATTAAACTATGGCTACACCTTC.

In regard to this clone: This same CDR3 is encoded by further DNA sequences in the sample. The chain recombines TRBV30 with TRBJ1-5; a possible D gene is TRBD1 (5 bases). V lost 5 bases and J 5 bases, leaving 13 bases between the germline ends. This CDR3 is 13 amino acids long. The V gene's germline CDR1 is GTSNPN and CDR2 SVGIG (reference sequence). The CDR3 coding sequence is TGTGCCTGGCGAACAGGTGGGGATCAGCCCCAGCATTTT. This translates into CAWRTGGDQPQHF.

The V call is TRBV19, the J call TRBJ1-5; no firm D call. The CDR3 has 17 amino acids. Trimming cost V 3 bases and J 2 bases, with 17 bases left between them. CDR1 is LNHDA, CDR2 SQIVND, per germline (reference sequence). The CDR3 reads CASSMNWGRQGNQPQHF. The CDR3 DNA reads TGTGCCAGTAGTATGAATTGGGGTCGGCAGGGCAATCAGCCCCAGCATTTT.

The chain has TRBV28 and TRBJ1-5; no reliable D call. The CDR3 has 12 residues. Germline V gene data show CDR1 as MDHEN and CDR2 as SYDVKM. Trimming shortened V by 8 bases and J by 6 bases, and 11 bases separated the two germline ends. CDR3 loop: CASDSWGQPQHF. The DNA for the CDR3 is TGTGCCAGCGATTCTTGGGGTCAGCCCCAGCATTTT.

The chain recombines TRBV7-2 with TRBJ1-2; D is possibly TRBD1 (6 bases). Deletions cut 2 bases from V and 6 bases from J, with 22 bases between. The CDR3 is made up of 17 amino acids. The germline V gene encodes CDR1 SGHTA and CDR2 FQGNSA. The chain's CDR3 is CASSLIGGFQGPDGYTF. The CDR3 DNA reads TGTGCCAGCAGCTTAATAGGCGGCTTTCAGGGGCCGGATGGCTACACCTTC.

This chain connects TRBV21-1 to TRBJ2-7; TRBD2, the table's D call, lacks a check against the DNA. TRBV21-1 is deemed a pseudogene. The CDR3 sequence is 14 residues long. Written as DNA, the CDR3 is TGTGCCAGCAGCAACGGGGGAAGATCCTACGAGCAGTACTTC. Protein: CASSNGGRSYEQYF.